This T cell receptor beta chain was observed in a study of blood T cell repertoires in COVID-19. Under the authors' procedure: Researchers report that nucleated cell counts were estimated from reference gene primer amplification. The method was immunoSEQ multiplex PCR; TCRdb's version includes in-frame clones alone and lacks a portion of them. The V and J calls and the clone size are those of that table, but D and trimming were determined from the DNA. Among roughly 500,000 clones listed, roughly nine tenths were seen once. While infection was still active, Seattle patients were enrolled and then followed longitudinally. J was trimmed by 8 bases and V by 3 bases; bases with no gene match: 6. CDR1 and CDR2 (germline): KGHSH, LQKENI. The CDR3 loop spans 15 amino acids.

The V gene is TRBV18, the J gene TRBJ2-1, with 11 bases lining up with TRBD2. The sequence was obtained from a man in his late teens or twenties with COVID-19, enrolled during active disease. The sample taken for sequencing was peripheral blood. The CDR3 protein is CASSPTSGSRDEQFF. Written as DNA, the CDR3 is TGTGCCAGCTCACCTACTAGCGGGAGTCGAGATGAGCAGTTCTTC.